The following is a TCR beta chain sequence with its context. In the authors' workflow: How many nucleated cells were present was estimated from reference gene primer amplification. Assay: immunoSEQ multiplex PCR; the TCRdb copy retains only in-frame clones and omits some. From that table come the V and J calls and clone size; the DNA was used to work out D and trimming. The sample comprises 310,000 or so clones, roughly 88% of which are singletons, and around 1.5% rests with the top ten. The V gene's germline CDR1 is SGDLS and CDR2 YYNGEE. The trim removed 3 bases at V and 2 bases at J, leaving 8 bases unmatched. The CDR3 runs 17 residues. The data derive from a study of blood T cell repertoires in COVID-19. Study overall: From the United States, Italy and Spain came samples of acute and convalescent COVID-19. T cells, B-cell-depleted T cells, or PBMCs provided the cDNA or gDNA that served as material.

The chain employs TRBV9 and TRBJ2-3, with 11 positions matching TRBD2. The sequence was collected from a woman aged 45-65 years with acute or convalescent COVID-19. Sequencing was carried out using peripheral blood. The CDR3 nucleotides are TGTGCCAGCAGCGCCTACGCTAGCGGGAGGATCACAGATACGCAGTATTTT. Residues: CASSAYASGRITDTQYF.